One sample yielded the 5 T cell receptor beta chains listed below, sequenced in a study of blood T cell repertoires in COVID-19. The assay was immunoSEQ multiplex PCR, and TCRdb's table has in-frame clones only and misses some. Of about 140,000 clones detected, approximately 88% appear once; the ten largest clones hold 1.5% to 2%. The sequenced material came from peripheral blood. The receptors come from a man in his 70s with acute or convalescent COVID-19.

This rearrangement joins TRBV18 to TRBJ2-7, with D perhaps matching TRBD2 (6 bases). This CDR3 is built from 14 residues. The germline gives CDR1 KGHSH, CDR2 LQKENI. Between the trimmed V and J ends, which lost 2 bases and 2 bases, there was a span of 10 bases. DNA for the CDR3: TGTGCCAGCTCACCAACCGGGGGAGCCTACGAGCAGTACTTC. Protein sequence: CASSPTGGAYEQYF.

V usage is TRBV6-5 and J usage is TRBJ2-7, with D possibly matching TRBD2 (7 bases). V was shortened by 8 bases and J by 2 bases, with 16 bases between the two germline ends. The CDR3 loop spans 14 amino acids. From germline, CDR1 is MNHEY and CDR2 SVGAGI. This chain's CDR3 is CASCRGGDTYEQYF. Here the CDR3 DNA reads TGTGCCAGCTGTAGGGGGGGGGACACCTACGAGCAGTACTTC.

This chain links TRBV3-1 (or the pseudogene TRBV3-2) with TRBJ1-4; 8 bases map to TRBD1. From germline, CDR1 is LGHDT and CDR2 YNNKEL (reference sequence). The ends lost 5 bases at V and 7 bases at J; junction bases unmatched: 9. There are 15 residues in the CDR3. Here the CDR3 DNA reads TGTGCCAGCAGCTCTTGGACAGGGCCGGTTGAAAAACTGTTTTTT. Translation gives CASSSWTGPVEKLFF.

J is TRBJ2-1 and V is TRBV28, with 8 bases that match TRBD1. V trimming: 4 bases; J trimming: 2 bases; junction bases outside the gene matches: 4. The CDR3 is 15 amino acids. CDR1 is MDHEN, CDR2 SYDVKM, per germline. CDR3 residues: CASSSGQVPYNEQFF. The CDR3 region has the DNA TGTGCCAGCAGTTCGGGACAGGTCCCCTACAATGAGCAGTTCTTC.

The chain employs TRBV7-2 and TRBJ2-2; the match to TRBD2 covers 7 bases. V was clipped by 5 bases and J by 7 bases; unmatched bases: 4. Germline values: CDR1 SGHTA, CDR2 FQGNSA. CDR3 size: 13 residues. CDR3 in DNA: TGTGCCAGCAGCGCAGGACTAGGCGGGGAGCTGTTTTTT. Amino acid sequence: CASSAGLGGELFF.